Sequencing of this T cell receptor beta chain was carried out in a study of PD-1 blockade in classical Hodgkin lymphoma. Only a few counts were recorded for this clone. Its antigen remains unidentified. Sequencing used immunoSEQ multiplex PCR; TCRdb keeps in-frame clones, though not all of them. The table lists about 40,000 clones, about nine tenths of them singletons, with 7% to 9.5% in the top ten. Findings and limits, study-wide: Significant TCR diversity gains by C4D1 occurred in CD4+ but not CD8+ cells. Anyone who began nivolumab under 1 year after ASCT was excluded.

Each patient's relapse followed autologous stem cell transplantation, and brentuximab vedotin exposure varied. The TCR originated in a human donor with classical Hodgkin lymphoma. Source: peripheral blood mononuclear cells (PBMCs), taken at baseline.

CDR3 in amino acids: CASSLSAINSPLHF. The CDR3 DNA follows: TGTGCCAGCAGCCTCAGTGCCATTAATTCACCCCTCCACTTT. The rearrangement links TRBV11-3 to TRBJ1-6; D is uncertain. The CDR3 is 14 residues long. Germline assignment: CDR1 SGHNT and CDR2 YENEEA. The ends were cut back, 5 bases at V and 6 bases at J, with 11 bases in the middle.